This is a list of T cell receptor beta chains from one sample in a study of T cell responses to AZD1222 COVID-19 vaccine. This table comes from immunoSEQ multiplex PCR, and its TCRdb copy is limited to in-frame clones, with some not included. The repertoire holds about 120,000 clones, 87% seen once, with around 9.4% in the top ten. The material was peripheral blood, obtained on day 0 of AZD1222 vaccination. The receptors originated from an adult in good health. CDR3s include the opening cysteine and the closing phenylalanine or tryptophan. The D gene is left open where the match is weak. The size of a clone is reported for some rows only, either as once, few or many, or as a class for expanded clones.

d_gene	v_gene	abundance	j_gene	CDR3aa	CDR3nt
TRBD2	TRBV28	-	TRBJ2-1	CASRRYSGGSYNEQFF	TGTGCCAGCAGACGGTATAGCGGGGGATCCTACAATGAGCAGTTCTTC
-	TRBV11-2	-	TRBJ2-1	CASSLGYDYNEQFF	TGTGCCAGCAGCTTAGGGTACGATTACAATGAGCAGTTCTTC
-	TRBV19	-	TRBJ1-1	CASTLDSLRDTEAFF	TGTGCCAGTACTTTAGACAGCCTACGTGACACTGAAGCTTTCTTT
-	TRBV9	once	TRBJ2-7	CASSVDARSYEQYF	TGTGCCAGCAGCGTAGACGCTAGGTCGTACGAGCAGTACTTC
TRBD2	TRBV6-5	-	TRBJ2-7	CASREASGGPYEQYF	TGTGCCAGCAGGGAGGCCAGCGGGGGGCCTTACGAGCAGTACTTC
-	TRBV5-1	-	TRBJ2-3	CASSPLAGDTQYF	TGCGCCAGCAGCCCCCTCGCCGGGGATACGCAGTATTTT
TRBD1	TRBV27	-	TRBJ1-1	CASSLSIDRGETEAFF	TGTGCCAGCAGTTTATCGATCGACAGGGGGGAGACTGAAGCTTTCTTT
-	TRBV6-5	-	TRBJ1-2	CASEIGGPLYGYTF	TGTGCCAGCGAGATCGGGGGGCCCCTTTATGGCTACACCTTC
-	TRBV7-9	-	TRBJ2-7	CAVGRAYEQYF	TGTGCCGTGGGTCGGGCCTACGAGCAGTACTTC
TRBD1	TRBV12-5	-	TRBJ2-7	CASGWDRGQYEQYF	TGTGCTAGTGGTTGGGACAGGGGGCAGTACGAGCAGTACTTC
-	TRBV9	-	TRBJ2-2	CASSVVSGTGELFF	TGTGCCAGCAGCGTAGTTAGCGGAACCGGGGAGCTGTTTTTT
-	TRBV7-2	-	TRBJ2-7	CASSSRYEQYF	TGTGCCAGCAGCTCCCGCTACGAGCAGTACTTC
-	TRBV5-6	-	TRBJ1-1	CASSLFDRNTEAFF	TGTGCCAGCAGCTTGTTTGACAGGAACACTGAAGCTTTCTTT
-	TRBV4-2	-	TRBJ2-1	CASSQDLVGSSYNEQFF	TGTGCCAGCAGCCAAGATCTTGTGGGGAGCTCCTACAATGAGCAGTTCTTC
TRBD2	TRBV14	-	TRBJ2-1	CASSRGLGQGNEQFF	TGTGCCAGCAGCCGGGGACTAGGTCAGGGCAATGAGCAGTTCTTC
-	TRBV5-1	-	TRBJ2-3	CASSLLPPDSTDTQYF	TGCGCCAGCAGCTTGTTGCCGCCGGACAGCACAGATACGCAGTATTTT
-	TRBV27	-	TRBJ2-1	CASSQGQPYNEQFF	TGTGCCAGCAGCCAAGGACAGCCTTACAATGAGCAGTTCTTC
-	TRBV28	-	TRBJ1-5	CASSLPHSGQPQHF	TGTGCCAGCAGTTTACCGCATAGTGGGCAGCCCCAGCATTTT
TRBD2	TRBV6-1	-	TRBJ2-3	CASSELGLAGGDTQYF	TGTGCCAGCAGTGAATTGGGACTAGCGGGAGGAGATACGCAGTATTTT
TRBD1	TRBV3-1/TRBV3-2	-	TRBJ1-2	CASSQDGGTAATGGYTF	TGTGCCAGCAGCCAAGATGGGGGGACAGCCGCAACCGGTGGCTACACCTTC
TRBD1	TRBV7-8	-	TRBJ1-4	CASSLNRGFNEKLFF	TGTGCCAGCAGCTTGAACAGGGGGTTTAATGAAAAACTGTTTTTT
-	TRBV5-1	-	TRBJ2-3	CASRAGSTDTQYF	TGCGCCAGCAGAGCAGGAAGCACAGATACGCAGTATTTT
-	TRBV6-6	-	TRBJ1-5	CASSPPGVNQPQHF	TGTGCCAGCAGCCCCCCAGGTGTTAATCAGCCCCAGCATTTT
TRBD2	TRBV5-1	-	TRBJ2-5	CASTSNAGGEETQYF	TGCGCCAGCACCTCAAACGCGGGGGGAGAAGAGACCCAGTACTTC
-	TRBV3-1/TRBV3-2	-	TRBJ2-4	CASSQGGKGTKNIQYF	TGTGCCAGCAGCCAAGGAGGGAAGGGGACCAAAAACATTCAGTACTTC
TRBD1	TRBV19	-	TRBJ1-1	CASSRGQGIGTEAFF	TGTGCCAGTAGTAGGGGACAGGGAATAGGGACTGAAGCTTTCTTT
-	TRBV24-1	-	TRBJ1-4	CATSDSGRGRPTNEKLFF	TGTGCCACCAGTGATTCAGGACGAGGACGTCCAACTAATGAAAAACTGTTTTTT
-	TRBV3-1/TRBV3-2	-	TRBJ2-7	CASSVTQGGGYEQYF	TGTGCCAGCAGCGTCACTCAGGGGGGGGGTTACGAGCAGTACTTC
-	TRBV5-4	-	TRBJ1-1	CASSQKTETEAFF	TGTGCCAGCAGCCAAAAAACGGAGACTGAAGCTTTCTTT